A single sample is the source of the 16 T cell receptor beta chains below, sequenced in a study of shared clonotypes between healthy human individuals. Repertoires were generated with immunoSEQ multiplex PCR, while TCRdb's copy carries only in-frame clones and drops some. Here the sample spans approximately 1,500,000 clones, around 98% being singletons. The source material was naive CD4+ T cells sorted from blood. As to subset: CD45RA+ positively selected. All receptors derive from a man aged 25 to 45 in good health.

This clone appeared a single time. The chain uses TRBV29-1 and TRBJ1-1; 9 bases agree with TRBD1. Per the germline V gene, CDR1 is SQVTM and CDR2 is ANQGSEA. The CDR3 sequence is 15 residues long. Trimming removed 0 bases from V and 0 bases from J; junction bases left unmatched: 2. DNA for the CDR3: TGCAGCGTTGAAGACGGACAGGGGATGAACACTGAAGCTTTCTTT. Translation: CSVEDGQGMNTEAFF.

In this sample, this clone turned up once. The identical CDR3 is also encoded by other nucleotide sequences in the sample. V and J are TRBV18 and TRBJ2-5; perhaps TRBD1 as D (7 bases). Germline V gives CDR1 KGHSH, CDR2 LQKENI. The CDR3 runs 15 residues. Trimming removed 0 bases from V and 3 bases from J, with 11 bases in between. For the CDR3, the DNA is TGTGCCAGCTCACCACCAGGCAGGGGGGAAGAGACCCAGTACTTC. Amino acids: CASSPPGRGEETQYF. The variable domain in full, completed from reference TRBV18 and TRBJ2-5, reads NAGVMQNPRHLVRRRGQEARLRCSPMKGHSHVYWYRQLPEEGLKFMVYLQKENIIDESGMPKERFSAEFPKEGPSILRIQQVVRGDSAAYFCASSPPGRGEETQYFGPGTRLLVL.

This chain links TRBV7-8 with TRBJ2-7; no definite D call. The germline CDR1 and CDR2 sequences are SGHVS and FQNEAQ. The CDR3 is 16 residues long. The V gene lost 0 bases and the J gene lost 1 base, with 13 bases spanning the gap. CDR3 coding DNA: TGTGCCAGCAGCTTAGCCCTCTTCGAAGGTTCCTACGAGCAGTACTTC. As protein: CASSLALFEGSYEQYF.

The chain links TRBV5-1 to TRBJ2-1; 8 nucleotides agree with TRBD2. The CDR3 has 15 residues. Germline CDR1 SGHRS, CDR2 YFSETQ. The V and J ends lost 4 bases and 3 bases, in that order; junction bases with no gene match: 6. The chain's CDR3 is CASSEFSGNYNEQFF. DNA for the CDR3: TGCGCCAGCAGCGAGTTTAGCGGGAACTACAATGAGCAGTTCTTC.

V usage is TRBV7-2 and J usage is TRBJ2-5; D not resolved. The V gene's germline CDR1 is SGHTA and CDR2 FQGNSA. Trimming removed 1 base at V and 13 bases at J, with 19 bases between. The CDR3 runs to 14 residues. The CDR3 loop is CASSLDLEGPRWYF. The CDR3, as DNA: TGTGCCAGCAGCTTAGACTTGGAAGGACCGCGCTGGTACTTC. The variable domain in full, completed from reference TRBV7-2 and TRBJ2-5, reads GAGVSQSPSNKVTEKGKDVELRCDPISGHTALYWYRQSLGQGLEFLIYFQGNSAPDKSGLPSDRFSAERTGGSVSTLTIQRTQQEDSAVYLCASSLDLEGPRWYFGPGTRLLVL.

As for this clone: One end of the junction is discordant with germline, which a read error may explain. The rearrangement uses TRBV28 and TRBJ2-1; the D gene could be TRBD1 or TRBD2 (5 bases each). The CDR3 covers 12 residues. The germline V gene encodes CDR1 MDHEN and CDR2 SYDVKM. Written as DNA, the CDR3 is TGTGCCAGCAGTACCCTTGGGACCAGAGTGGTCTTC. Encoded protein: CASSTLGTRVVF.

This clone was counted once. This chain joins TRBV5-1 and TRBJ2-5; TRBD2 matches 7 bases. Germline V gene sequence: CDR1 SGHRS, CDR2 YFSETQ. V gave up 7 bases and J gave up 4 bases; unmatched junction bases: 13. The CDR3 covers 15 residues. The CDR3 reads CASGNGGGPVETQYF. The CDR3 bases are TGCGCCAGCGGTAATGGGGGAGGGCCGGTAGAGACCCAGTACTTC. The entire variable domain, with the rest obtained from reference TRBV5-1 and TRBJ2-5, is as follows: KAGVTQTPRYLIKTRGQQVTLSCSPISGHRSVSWYQQTPGQGLQFLFEYFSETQRNKGNFPGRFSGRQFSNSRSEMNVSTLELGDSALYLCASGNGGGPVETQYFGPGTRLLVL.

Of note for this clone: Other DNA sequences in the sample encode the same CDR3. The genes are TRBV9 and TRBJ2-7, with D hard to call. The CDR3 runs to 14 residues. Germline CDR1 reads SGDLS; CDR2 reads YYNGEE. Between the trimmed V and J ends, which lost 3 bases and 0 bases, there was a span of 10 bases. The CDR3 region is CASSATPSSYEQYF. The CDR3 bases are TGTGCCAGCAGCGCCACACCGAGCTCCTACGAGCAGTACTTC.

V and J are TRBV14 and TRBJ2-1, with D possibly TRBD2 on 6 matching bases. The length of the CDR3 is 16 residues. Per the germline V gene, CDR1 is SGHDN and CDR2 is FVKESK. Trimming stripped 4 bases from V and 2 bases from J, with 15 bases between. CDR3 in amino acids: CASSLRDSLAYNEQFF. The CDR3 nucleotides read TGTGCCAGCAGCCTTCGGGACTCCCTAGCCTACAATGAGCAGTTCTTC.

V is TRBV28 and J is TRBJ2-7, with a possible D match to TRBD2 (5 bases). V was pared by 6 bases and J by 6 bases, with 24 bases between. Germline V gene sequence: CDR1 MDHEN, CDR2 SYDVKM. The CDR3 is 16 residues long. CDR3 in amino acids: CASSQDLAPSPGEQYF. In DNA, the CDR3 is TGTGCCAGCAGCCAAGACTTGGCTCCTAGCCCAGGCGAGCAGTACTTC.

This chain joins TRBV4-2 and TRBJ2-7, with a tentative D call TRBD2 (6 bases). Germline V gives CDR1 LGHNA, CDR2 YNFKEQ. CDR3 length: 16 amino acids. Trimming took off 1 base at V and 2 bases at J, with 15 bases between the two ends. The DNA of the CDR3 is TGTGCCAGCAGCCAAGGCTCGAGCGGGTACCCCTACGAGCAGTACTTC. It translates to CASSQGSSGYPYEQYF.

A remark on this clone: At the DNA level, this CDR3 is encoded by other sequences in the same sample as well. The J gene is TRBJ2-7, the V gene TRBV6-5, with a possible D match to TRBD2 (6 bases). The CDR3 runs to 11 residues. Germline-derived CDR1 and CDR2 are MNHEY and SVGAGI. Trimming took off 6 bases at V and 4 bases at J, with 7 bases between the two ends. The CDR3 sequence: CASRRGYEQYF. Written as DNA, the CDR3 is TGTGCCAGCAGACGGGGGTACGAGCAGTACTTC.

This clone has only one observation. This chain connects TRBV10-2 to TRBJ2-5; perhaps D is TRBD1 or TRBD2 (5 bases each). Per the germline V gene, CDR1 is WSHSY and CDR2 is SAAADI. The CDR3 length is 13 residues. Trimming left V 8 bases short and J 1 base short, with 11 bases between. CDR3 amino acids: CASRRGTQETQYF. CDR3 in DNA: TGCGCCAGCCGGCGAGGGACCCAAGAGACCCAGTACTTC.

The chain employs TRBV5-1 and TRBJ2-5, with 8 bases that match TRBD1. CDR1 and CDR2 (germline): SGHRS, YFSETQ. The CDR3 is 14 residues long. The ends lost 4 bases at V and 5 bases at J; junction bases unmatched: 7. The CDR3 DNA reads TGCGCCAGCAGCCTTCAGGGGGCGTGGGAGACCCAGTACTTC. Translation: CASSLQGAWETQYF.

This clone was seen just once. This chain joins TRBV6-1 and TRBJ1-1; D may be TRBD1 (5 bases). The germline CDR1 and CDR2 sequences are MNHNS and SASEGT. Trimming took off 11 bases at V and 5 bases at J, with 21 bases between the two ends. This CDR3 region has 14 residues. Here the CDR3 reads CALGEGLKGTEAFF. CDR3 coding DNA: TGTGCCTTGGGGGAGGGCCTTAAAGGGACTGAAGCTTTCTTT.

The chain links TRBV6-5 to TRBJ2-7; the match to TRBD2 covers 11 bases. The CDR3 is 15 amino acids. The ends lost 5 bases at V and 0 bases at J; junction bases unmatched: 3. The germline gives CDR1 MNHEY, CDR2 SVGAGI. The CDR3 region has the DNA TGTGCCAGCAGTGGACTAGCGGGTACCTCCTACGAGCAGTACTTC. Protein sequence: CASSGLAGTSYEQYF.